This paragraph reports one T cell receptor (beta chain). What it recognizes is unknown. The junction does not match germline at one end; this may be a read error. cDNA libraries for TCR beta contained unique molecular identifiers. The authors obtained approximately 540,000 cDNA molecules from roughly 1 to 10 million T cells. A single record per CDR3 protein comes from TCRdb applying MiXCR to the PCR reads. The repertoire holds hundreds of thousands of distinct CDR3 sequences, with about 32% as singletons. These data originate in a study of post-analysis software for immune sequencing data. Study-wide results and limits: Diversity measured as normalized Chao1 was significantly lower in multiple sclerosis patients than in controls. Compared with controls, patients had more of 4 or 5 TRBV segments, including TRBV5-6, TRBV5-1 and TRBV20-1.

The CDR3 is made up of 14 amino acids. Germline V gene sequence: CDR1 MGHRA, CDR2 YSYEKL. V is TRBV4-1 and J is TRBJ2-7; D gene uncertain. Specimen: blood. This clonotype originated in a girl between 10 and 17 years old with multiple sclerosis. CDR3 sequence reads: CASSQTASSYGQYF. The DNA of the CDR3 is TGCGCCAGCAGCCAAACCGCCAGCTCCTACGGGCAGTACTTC.